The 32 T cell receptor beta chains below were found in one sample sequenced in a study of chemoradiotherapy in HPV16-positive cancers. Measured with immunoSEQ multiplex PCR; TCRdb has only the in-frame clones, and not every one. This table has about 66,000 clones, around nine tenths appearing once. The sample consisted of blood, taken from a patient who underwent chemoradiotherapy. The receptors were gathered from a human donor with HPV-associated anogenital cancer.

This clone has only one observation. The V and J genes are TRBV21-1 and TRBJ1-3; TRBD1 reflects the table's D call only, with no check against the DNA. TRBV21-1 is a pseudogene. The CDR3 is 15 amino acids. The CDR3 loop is CASSKAQVSGNTIYF. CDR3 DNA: TGTGCCAGCAGCAAAGCACAAGTCTCTGGAAACACCATATATTTT.

The CDR3 coding sequence is TGTGCCACCAGCAGAGACGGTGGTGAAAAACTGTTTTTT. It translates to CATSRDGGEKLFF. The chain is built from TRBV15 and TRBJ1-4; D not resolved. The CDR3 sequence is 13 residues long. Germline assignment: CDR1 LNHNV and CDR2 YYDKDF (reference sequence). Trimming removed 0 bases at V and 7 bases at J, with 6 bases between.

The CDR3 here is CASRFQVYNEQFF. Here the CDR3 DNA reads TGTGCCAGCAGATTCCAGGTTTACAATGAGCAGTTCTTC. The genes are TRBV11-2 and TRBJ2-1; the D is unclear. Trimming left V 6 bases short and J 4 bases short, with 10 bases between. The CDR3 is made up of 13 amino acids. CDR1 is SGHAT, CDR2 FQNNGV, per germline.

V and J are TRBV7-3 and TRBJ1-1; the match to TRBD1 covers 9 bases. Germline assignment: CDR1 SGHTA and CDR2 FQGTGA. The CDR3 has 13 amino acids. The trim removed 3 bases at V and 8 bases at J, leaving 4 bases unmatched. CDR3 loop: CASSFTGQGEAFF. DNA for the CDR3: TGTGCCAGCAGCTTCACGGGACAGGGCGAAGCTTTCTTT.

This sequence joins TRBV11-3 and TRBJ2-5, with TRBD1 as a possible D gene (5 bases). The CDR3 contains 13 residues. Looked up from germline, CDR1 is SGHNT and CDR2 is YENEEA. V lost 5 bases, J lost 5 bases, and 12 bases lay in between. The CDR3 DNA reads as TGTGCCAGCAGCCCGCAGGGAAGTGAGACCCAGTACTTC. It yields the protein CASSPQGSETQYF.

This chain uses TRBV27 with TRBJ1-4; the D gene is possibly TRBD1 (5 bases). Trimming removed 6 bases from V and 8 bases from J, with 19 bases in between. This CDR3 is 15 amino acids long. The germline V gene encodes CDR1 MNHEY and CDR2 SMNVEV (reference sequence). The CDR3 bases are TGTGCCAGCAGCCTAGGGGCTCCCGAAGGGGAAAAACTGTTTTTT. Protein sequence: CASSLGAPEGEKLFF.

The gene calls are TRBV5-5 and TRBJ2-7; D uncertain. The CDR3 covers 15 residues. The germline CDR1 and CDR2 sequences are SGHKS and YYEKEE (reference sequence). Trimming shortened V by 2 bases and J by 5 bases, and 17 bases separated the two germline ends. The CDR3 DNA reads TGTGCCAGCAGCTTCTTCGGAGTTGCTGGGGACGAGCAGTACTTC. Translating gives CASSFFGVAGDEQYF.

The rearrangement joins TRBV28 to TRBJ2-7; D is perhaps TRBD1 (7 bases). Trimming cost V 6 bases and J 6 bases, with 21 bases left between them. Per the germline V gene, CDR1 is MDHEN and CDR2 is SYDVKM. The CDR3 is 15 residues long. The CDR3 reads CASSPNLYRGGEQYF. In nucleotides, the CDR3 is TGTGCCAGCAGCCCAAACCTATACAGGGGAGGCGAGCAGTACTTC.

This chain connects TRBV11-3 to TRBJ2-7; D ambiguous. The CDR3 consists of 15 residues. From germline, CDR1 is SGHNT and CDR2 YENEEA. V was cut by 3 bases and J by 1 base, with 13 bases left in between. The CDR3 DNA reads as TGTGCCAGCAGCTTGTCATCAGACAAATCCTACGAGCAGTACTTC. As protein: CASSLSSDKSYEQYF.

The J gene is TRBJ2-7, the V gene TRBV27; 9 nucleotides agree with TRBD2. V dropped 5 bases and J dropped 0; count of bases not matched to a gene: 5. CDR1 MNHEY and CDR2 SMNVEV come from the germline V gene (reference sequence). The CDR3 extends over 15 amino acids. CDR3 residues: CASSEPGLASYEQYF. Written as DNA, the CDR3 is TGTGCCAGCAGTGAACCGGGACTAGCCTCCTACGAGCAGTACTTC.

The CDR3 DNA follows: TGTGCCATCAGGCAGGGGGGCGATCAGCCCCAGCATTTT. Protein: CAIRQGGDQPQHF. The chain uses TRBV10-3 and TRBJ1-5; 7 bases are a match to TRBD1. Trimming took 6 bases from V and 5 from J; bases not matched to a gene: 4. The CDR3 is 13 residues long. CDR1 and CDR2 (germline): ENHRY, SYGVKD.

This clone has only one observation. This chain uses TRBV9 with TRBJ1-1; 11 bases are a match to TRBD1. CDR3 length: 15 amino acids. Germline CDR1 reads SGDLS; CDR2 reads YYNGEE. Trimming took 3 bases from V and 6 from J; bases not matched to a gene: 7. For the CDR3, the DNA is TGTGCCAGCAGCGCCACTGGGACAGGGGGTGCTGAAGCTTTCTTT. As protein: CASSATGTGGAEAFF.

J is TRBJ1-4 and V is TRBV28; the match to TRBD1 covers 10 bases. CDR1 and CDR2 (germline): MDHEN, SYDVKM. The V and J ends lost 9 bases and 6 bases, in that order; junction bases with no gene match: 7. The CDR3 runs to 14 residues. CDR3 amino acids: CASKTGGTDEKLFF. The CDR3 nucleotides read TGTGCCAGTAAGACAGGGGGCACTGATGAAAAACTGTTTTTT.

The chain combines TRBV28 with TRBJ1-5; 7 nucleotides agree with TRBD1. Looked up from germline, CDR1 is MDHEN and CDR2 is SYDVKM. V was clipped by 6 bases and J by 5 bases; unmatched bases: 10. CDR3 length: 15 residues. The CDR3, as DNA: TGTGCCAGCAGACGGCCGAGACAGGGCTATCAGCCCCAGCATTTT. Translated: CASRRPRQGYQPQHF. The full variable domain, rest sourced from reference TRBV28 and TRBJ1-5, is DVKVTQSSRYLVKRTGEKVFLECVQDMDHENMFWYRQDPGLGLRLIYFSYDVKMKEKGDIPEGYSVSREKKERFSLILESASTNQTSMYLCASRRPRQGYQPQHFGDGTRLSIL.

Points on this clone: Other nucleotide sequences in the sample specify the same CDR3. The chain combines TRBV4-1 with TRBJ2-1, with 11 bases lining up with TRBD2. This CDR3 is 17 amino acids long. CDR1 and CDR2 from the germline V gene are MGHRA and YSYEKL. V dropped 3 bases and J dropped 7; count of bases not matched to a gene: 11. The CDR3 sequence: CASSQPLLAGVRNEQFF. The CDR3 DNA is TGCGCCAGCAGCCAGCCGTTACTAGCGGGAGTGCGGAATGAGCAGTTCTTC.

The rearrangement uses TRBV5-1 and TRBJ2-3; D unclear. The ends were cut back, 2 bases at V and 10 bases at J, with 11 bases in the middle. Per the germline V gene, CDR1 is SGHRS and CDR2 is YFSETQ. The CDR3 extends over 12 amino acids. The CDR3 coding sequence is TGCGCCAGCAGCTTCGACGGTGGTGCGCAGTATTTT. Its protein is CASSFDGGAQYF.

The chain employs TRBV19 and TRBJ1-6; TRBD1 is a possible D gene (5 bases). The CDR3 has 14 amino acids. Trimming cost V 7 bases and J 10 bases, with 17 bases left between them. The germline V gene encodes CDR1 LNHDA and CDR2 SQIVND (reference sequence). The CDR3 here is CASNPSTQGSPLHF. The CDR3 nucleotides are TGTGCCAGTAACCCCTCTACGCAGGGATCACCCCTCCACTTT.

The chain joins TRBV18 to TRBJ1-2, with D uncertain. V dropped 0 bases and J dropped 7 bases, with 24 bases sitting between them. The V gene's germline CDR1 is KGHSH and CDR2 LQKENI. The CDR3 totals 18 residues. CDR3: CASSPPSSSIQRFGGYTF. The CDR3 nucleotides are TGTGCCAGCTCACCACCGAGTTCGAGCATCCAGAGGTTCGGTGGCTACACCTTC.

CDR3 sequence (DNA): TGCGCCAGCAGCCTGGGCCCCGGGACTAGCGGGACCATGGGGGAGACCCAGTACTTC. Its protein is CASSLGPGTSGTMGETQYF. This chain joins TRBV4-1 and TRBJ2-5, with 13 bases aligning to TRBD2. The CDR3 totals 19 residues. Losses at the gene ends were 4 bases for V and 5 bases for J; bases not matched to a gene: 16. Germline CDR1 is MGHRA and CDR2 is YSYEKL.

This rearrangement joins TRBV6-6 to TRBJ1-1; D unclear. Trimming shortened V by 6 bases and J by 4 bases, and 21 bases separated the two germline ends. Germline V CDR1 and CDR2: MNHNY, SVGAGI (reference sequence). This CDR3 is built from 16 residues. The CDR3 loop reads CASSRGASGGRTEAFF. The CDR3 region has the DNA TGTGCCAGCAGCCGAGGAGCGTCAGGTGGGCGCACTGAAGCTTTCTTT.

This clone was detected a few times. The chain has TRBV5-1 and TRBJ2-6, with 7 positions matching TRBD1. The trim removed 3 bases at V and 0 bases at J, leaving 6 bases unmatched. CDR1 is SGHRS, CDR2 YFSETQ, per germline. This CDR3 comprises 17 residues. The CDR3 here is CASSSTGASSGANVLTF. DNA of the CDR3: TGCGCCAGCAGCTCCACAGGGGCCAGCTCTGGGGCCAACGTCCTGACTTTC.

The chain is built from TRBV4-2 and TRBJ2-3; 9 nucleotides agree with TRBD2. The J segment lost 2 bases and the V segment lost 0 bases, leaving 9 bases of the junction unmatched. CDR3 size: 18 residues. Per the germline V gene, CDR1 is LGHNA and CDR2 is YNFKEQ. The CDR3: CASSQESVGGGATDTQYF. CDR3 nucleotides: TGTGCCAGCAGCCAAGAAAGCGTGGGCGGGGGGGCCACAGATACGCAGTATTTT.

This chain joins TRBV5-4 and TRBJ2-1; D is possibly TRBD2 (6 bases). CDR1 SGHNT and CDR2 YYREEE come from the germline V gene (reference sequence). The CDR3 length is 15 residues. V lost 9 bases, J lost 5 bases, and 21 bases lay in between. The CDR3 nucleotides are TGTGCCACCAGGTCTTCACTAGCAGGAGACAATGAGCAGTTCTTC. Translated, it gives CATRSSLAGDNEQFF. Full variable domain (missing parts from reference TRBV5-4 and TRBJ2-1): ETGVTQSPTHLIKTRGQQVTLRCSSQSGHNTVSWYQQALGQGPQFIFQYYREEENGRGNFPPRFSGLQFPNYSSELNVNALELDDSALYLCATRSSLAGDNEQFFGPGTRLTVL.

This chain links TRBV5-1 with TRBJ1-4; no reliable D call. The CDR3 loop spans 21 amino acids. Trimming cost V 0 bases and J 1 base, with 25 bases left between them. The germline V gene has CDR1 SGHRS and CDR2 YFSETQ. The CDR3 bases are TGCGCCAGCAGCTTGGGCCGTTCGTACCCCTCTGTGACCGTAACTAATGAAAAACTGTTTTTT. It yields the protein CASSLGRSYPSVTVTNEKLFF. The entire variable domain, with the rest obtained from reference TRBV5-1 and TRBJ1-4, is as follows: KAGVTQTPRYLIKTRGQQVTLSCSPISGHRSVSWYQQTPGQGLQFLFEYFSETQRNKGNFPGRFSGRQFSNSRSEMNVSTLELGDSALYLCASSLGRSYPSVTVTNEKLFFGSGTQLSVL.

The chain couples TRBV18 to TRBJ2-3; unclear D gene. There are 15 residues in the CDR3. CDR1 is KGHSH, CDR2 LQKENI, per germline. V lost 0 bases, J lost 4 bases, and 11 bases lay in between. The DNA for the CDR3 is TGTGCCAGCTCACCACCGTTGCTGCAACCAGATACGCAGTATTTT. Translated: CASSPPLLQPDTQYF.

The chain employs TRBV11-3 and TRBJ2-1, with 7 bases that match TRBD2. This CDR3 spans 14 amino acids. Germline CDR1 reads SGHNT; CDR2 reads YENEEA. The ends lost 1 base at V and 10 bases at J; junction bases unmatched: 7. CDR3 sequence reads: CASSLGGREGEQFF. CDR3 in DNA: TGTGCCAGCAGCTTAGGTGGCAGGGAGGGAGAGCAGTTCTTC.

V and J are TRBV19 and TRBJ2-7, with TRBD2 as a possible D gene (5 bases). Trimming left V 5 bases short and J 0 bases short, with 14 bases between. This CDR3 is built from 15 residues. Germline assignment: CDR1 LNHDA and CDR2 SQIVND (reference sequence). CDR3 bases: TGTGCCAGTAGTCTTGGAGGAGTCAGCTCCTACGAGCAGTACTTC. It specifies CASSLGGVSSYEQYF.

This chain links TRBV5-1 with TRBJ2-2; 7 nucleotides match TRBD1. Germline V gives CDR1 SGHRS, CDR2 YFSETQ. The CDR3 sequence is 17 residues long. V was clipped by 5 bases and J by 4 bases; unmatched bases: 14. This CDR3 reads CASSTPTPGQFTGELFF. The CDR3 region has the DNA TGCGCCAGCAGTACCCCCACCCCGGGACAGTTCACCGGGGAGCTGTTTTTT.

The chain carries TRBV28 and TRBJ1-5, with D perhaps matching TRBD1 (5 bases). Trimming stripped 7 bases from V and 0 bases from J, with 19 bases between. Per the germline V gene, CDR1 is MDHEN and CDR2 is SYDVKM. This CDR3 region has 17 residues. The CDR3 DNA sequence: TGTGCCAGCAACGATGCTGGGGGTAGATATAGCAATCAGCCCCAGCATTTT. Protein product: CASNDAGGRYSNQPQHF.

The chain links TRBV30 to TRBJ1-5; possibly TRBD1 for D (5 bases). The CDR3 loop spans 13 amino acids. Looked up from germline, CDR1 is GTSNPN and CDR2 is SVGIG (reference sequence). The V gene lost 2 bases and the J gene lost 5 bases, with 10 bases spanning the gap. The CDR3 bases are TGTGCCTGGAGTTGGGGGATCGATCAGCCCCAGCATTTT. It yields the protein CAWSWGIDQPQHF.

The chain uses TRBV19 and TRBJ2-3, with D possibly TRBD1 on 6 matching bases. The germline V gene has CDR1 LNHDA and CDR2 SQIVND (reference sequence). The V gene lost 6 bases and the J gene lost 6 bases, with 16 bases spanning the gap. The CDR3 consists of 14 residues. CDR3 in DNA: TGTGCCAGTAGGCGACGGACAGAGGTGGATACGCAGTATTTT. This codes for CASRRRTEVDTQYF.

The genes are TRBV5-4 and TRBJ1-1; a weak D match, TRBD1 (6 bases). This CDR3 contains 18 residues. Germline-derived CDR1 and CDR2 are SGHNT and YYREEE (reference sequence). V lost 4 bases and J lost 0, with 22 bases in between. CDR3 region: CASSQIRDRQVMNTEAFF. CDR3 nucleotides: TGTGCCAGCAGCCAAATCCGAGACAGGCAAGTAATGAACACTGAAGCTTTCTTT.